This T cell receptor beta chain originates from a study of neurological immune-mediated disorders (dated 2019 in TCRdb). Regarding the study in general: Peripheral blood TCR-beta repertoires from HTLV-I-associated myelopathy (HAM/TSP) patients, multiple sclerosis patients and healthy controls were compared by UMI-based sequencing. Longitudinal samples, technical triplicates and paired sorted CD4+ and CD8+ T-cell subsets, alongside PBMC samples, were included among the roughly 98 TCR-beta libraries. Each longitudinal HAM/TSP and healthy donor was sampled at 3 time-points spaced at about 3-40 month intervals. Of the approximately 65 subjects in the cohort, some 15 were HAM/TSP patients, about 34 were multiple sclerosis patients, and approximately 20 were healthy controls.

On the study overall, not on this receptor specifically: TCR clonal expansion was greatest in HAM/TSP patients and smallest in MS patients, who ranked below even healthy controls. No identical CDR3 amino acid sequences were found to be shared among expanded clones across subjects, suggesting that TCR-beta repertoires were private in all groups.

cDNA was synthesized by template-switch 5'RACE using a primer carrying a 10-nucleotide random unique molecular identifier by which each TCR transcript was tagged. Every sequencing run covered 15-18 subjects and yielded more than 160 million TCR-beta sequences. The RNeasy kit was used to extract total RNA. The KAPA Real-time Library Amplification kit was used to amplify TCR-beta VDJ regions with primers for the TCR constant region and the 5'RACE anchor. A first PCR added sample indexes and Illumina adaptors, after which a second PCR increased the library yield. After Ampure bead purification, the roughly 650 bp TCR product was size-selected on a 2% E-gel SizeSelection system. Before pooling, library quality was checked on a Bioanalyzer, concentration was measured with Qubit, and libraries were quantified with the Kapa Library Quantification kit. An Illumina HiSeq 2500 was used to sequence the libraries paired-end at 2 x 150 bp. To increase sequence diversity, about 25-31% phiX was spiked into each library pool. The study's processing was this. Quality-filtered reads were processed with the UMI-based MiGEC pipeline, which removed over 75% of raw TCR sequences during error correction. IMGT germline references were used for alignment of VDJ genes, and clonotypes were defined by a unique CDR3 amino acid sequence together with V-J genes. Clonal expansion, Shannon diversity, and CDR3 relatedness (CalcPairwiseDistances, ClusterSamples) were evaluated with VDJtools, and phylogenetic trees were built with CLCbio workbench. Expanded clones were defined as having at least 8 unique UMIs, based on coefficient-of-variation modelling across technical triplicates. The public reads were reanalyzed by TCRdb: fastp trimming at Q25, MiXCR alignment, in-frame beta chains only. For every CDR3 protein sequence, its rows merge into one entry that carries the most common genes and DNA. These V and J calls are TCRdb output, not the study's own analysis. Counted in this sample were tens of thousands of distinct CDR3 sequences; around 15% of them appeared once. Under 5.5% of the sample is taken by the ten largest.

The CDR3 covers 15 residues, taking in both the cysteine and the phenylalanine. The CDR3 DNA has 45 bases and is translated from base 1. Reading the germline V gene gives CDR1 MDHEN and CDR2 SYDVKM. V gives up 5 bases and J gives up 9 bases, and the segment between their germline ends measures 17 bases. This clonotype was observed many times. The antigen this receptor binds is unknown. No clone much larger than this one lies a single base away; base qualities are absent. Interpreted using the paper, the time point label stands for: longitudinal time-point 1 (baseline). Libraries from unsorted PBMCs were made from 2 million PBMCs kept in RNAlater at -80 degrees C until RNA extraction. Peripheral blood was subjected to Ficoll-Hypaque density gradient centrifugation to isolate PBMCs, which were then cryopreserved in liquid nitrogen.

The TCR was taken from a female donor with HTLV-1-associated myelopathy (HAM/TSP). Material for sequencing was PBMCs. This chain joins TRBV28 to TRBJ1-6, with a tentative D gene TRBD1 over 6 matching bases. This receptor carries the CDR3 CASSPMQGSGSPLHF. DNA sequence: TGTGCCAGCAGTCCGATGCAGGGGTCGGGTTCACCCCTCCACTTT.